This TCR beta chain originates from a study of blood T cell repertoires in COVID-19. The wider study: COVID-19 samples, acute and convalescent, were from the United States, Italy and Spain. T cells, B-cell-depleted T cells, or PBMCs supplied cDNA or gDNA.

Per the original methods: Quantification of nucleated cells was approximated via reference gene primer amplification. Assay used: immunoSEQ multiplex PCR; TCRdb lists only in-frame clones, some missing. Clonal size and the V and J genes are those of that table, whereas D and trimming came from the DNA. The sample yields 120,000 or so clones, roughly 79% seen once. CDR3 length: 14 amino acids. The V gene's germline CDR1 is SGDLS and CDR2 YYNGEE. V was cut by 0 bases and J by 5 bases, with 12 bases left in between. The material sequenced was peripheral blood. The clonotype was recovered from a human donor in a cohort sampled during active COVID-19. This chain links TRBV9 with TRBJ2-7; D possibly corresponds to TRBD2 (5 bases). CDR3 bases: TGTGCCAGCAGCGTAGGAGCGGCGGTCGACGAGCAGTACTTC. Its protein product is CASSVGAAVDEQYF.